The TCR beta chain described here comes from a study of Graves' ophthalmopathy and Graves' hyperthyroidism. Amplifying from RNA transcripts, the study obtained TCR beta CDR3 regions. RT-PCR was first run with HTBI primers, then multiplex PCR in a second round. From the multiplex PCR reads, TCRdb called clonotypes with MiXCR, one entry per CDR3 protein. Found here are about 740,000 distinct CDR3 sequences, approximately 40% of them singletons; the top ten hold 44%. The ends were cut back, 6 bases at V and 8 bases at J, with 16 bases in the middle. This CDR3 has 13 amino acids. The V gene's germline CDR1 is SEHNR and CDR2 FQNEAQ (reference sequence).

Sequenced input: peripheral blood. The TCR comes from an adult man with Graves' ophthalmopathy. The chain uses TRBV7-9 and TRBJ1-2; maybe TRBD1 (5 bases). The CDR3 loop reads CASREEAGVGYTF. In DNA, the CDR3 is TGTGCCAGCAGGGAAGAGGCGGGGGTCGGCTACACCTTC. Together with reference TRBV7-9 and TRBJ1-2, the CDR3 gives the full variable domain: DTGVSQNPRHKITKRGQNVTFRCDPISEHNRLYWYRQTLGQGPEFLTYFQNEAQLEKSRLLSDRFSAERPKGSFSTLEIQRTEQGDSAMYLCASREEAGVGYTFGSGTRLTVV.